Below are 10 T cell receptor beta chains sequenced from a single sample in a study of response to subunit inactivated influenza vaccine. TCRdb reprocessed the RT-PCR reads with MiXCR, giving one entry per CDR3 protein. The repertoire has a few hundred thousand distinct CDR3 sequences, approximately 15% of them found once; the top ten carry 11%. This material consisted of PBMCs from blood, taken 11 to 12 days after vaccination. Receptors were obtained from a man aged 50 to 60 who received an inactivated influenza vaccine.

Comment on this clonotype: One junction end does not reproduce the germline sequence, and a read error may be involved. The rearrangement joins TRBV7-7 to TRBJ2-2; 8 bases match TRBD2. Looked up from germline, CDR1 is SSHAT and CDR2 is FNYEAQ (reference sequence). CDR3 size: 17 residues. The CDR3 sequence: CASSSTASGGNTGELFF. The CDR3 coding sequence is TGTGCTAGCAGCTCGACCGCCAGCGGGGGAAACACCGGGGAGCTGTTTTTT.

Only a few counts were recorded for this clonotype. This chain uses TRBV3-1 with TRBJ2-7, with 12 bases fitting TRBD2. Germline CDR1 LGHDT, CDR2 YNNKEL (reference sequence). The CDR3 length is 15 residues. With 3 bases clipped from V and 6 bases from J, the junction kept 6 bases outside the gene matches. In nucleotides, the CDR3 is TGTGCCAGCAGCCACACGACTAGCGGGAGTGCCGAGCAGTACTTC. It codes for CASSHTTSGSAEQYF.

In its sample, this clonotype was seen a few times. The germline gene is not matched at one end of the junction; a read error may be the cause. The chain combines TRBV5-1 with TRBJ2-3, with D possibly being TRBD1 or TRBD2 (5 bases each). This CDR3 spans 16 amino acids. CDR1 is SGHRS, CDR2 YFSETQ, per germline. The CDR3 DNA is TGCGCCAGCAGATTGGAGGCAGGGTTGAGGACAGATACGCAGTATTTT. Its protein product is CASRLEAGLRTDTQYF. Looking up the rest from reference TRBV5-1 and TRBJ2-3 gives the full variable domain: KAGVTQTPRYLIKTRGQQVTLSCSPISGHRSVSWYQQTPGQGLQFLFEYFSETQRNKGNFPGRFSGRQFSNSRSEMNVSTLELGDSALYLCASRLEAGLRTDTQYFGPGTRLTVL.

CDR3 region: CASSQDPGLYEVGELFF. The CDR3 DNA is TGTGCCAGCAGCCAAGATCCAGGGTTGTACGAGGTCGGGGAGCTGTTTTTT. This chain uses TRBV4-2 with TRBJ2-2; D is perhaps TRBD1 (5 bases). The CDR3 spans 17 residues. Germline-derived CDR1 and CDR2 are LGHNA and YNFKEQ. V gave up 0 bases and J gave up 7 bases, with 18 bases separating them.

The chain has TRBV11-2 and TRBJ2-3; D possibly corresponds to TRBD2 (6 bases). V gave up 5 bases and J gave up 6 bases, with 21 bases separating them. The CDR3 length is 16 residues. Germline CDR1 reads SGHAT; CDR2 reads FQNNGV. CDR3 DNA: TGTGCCAGCAGCCATTTTACACGGGGGTTTTCGGATACGCAGTATTTT. It encodes CASSHFTRGFSDTQYF.

At least ten counts were recorded for this clonotype. The chain has TRBV7-9 and TRBJ1-5; no firm D call. This CDR3 has 12 amino acids. V was pared by 5 bases and J by 5 bases, with 7 bases between. Per the germline V gene, CDR1 is SEHNR and CDR2 is FQNEAQ (reference sequence). The CDR3 loop is CASSVGDQPQHF. DNA for the CDR3: TGTGCCAGCAGCGTCGGAGATCAGCCCCAGCATTTT.

A few counts support this clonotype. V is TRBV5-8 and J is TRBJ2-1; TRBD1 might be the D (5 bases). Germline CDR1 reads SGHTS; CDR2 reads YDEGEE. The V end was cut by 2 bases, the J end by 4 bases, with 16 bases between. The CDR3 is 16 amino acids. CDR3 sequence reads: CASSLSGQGIYNEQFF. DNA for the CDR3: TGTGCCAGCAGCTTATCCGGCCAGGGTATTTACAATGAGCAGTTCTTC.

As concerns this clonotype: An end of the junction differs from the germline gene, which may be a read error. The chain is built from TRBV7-2 and TRBJ2-7; D unresolved. Germline CDR1 reads SGHTA; CDR2 reads FQGNSA. The CDR3 extends over 12 amino acids. DNA of the CDR3: TGTGCCAGCAGCTTAACTACGGTTGTAGCAAACTTC. The encoded protein is CASSLTTVVANF. The full variable domain, its missing parts supplied by reference TRBV7-2 and TRBJ2-7, is GAGVSQSPSNKVTEKGKDVELRCDPISGHTALYWYRQSLGQGLEFLIYFQGNSAPDKSGLPSDRFSAERTGGSVSTLTIQRTQQEDSAVYLCASSLTTVVANFGPGTRLTVT.

Points on this clonotype: One end of the junction is discordant with germline, which a read error may explain. The chain carries TRBV4-1 and TRBJ1-3; 7 nucleotides align to TRBD1. The length of the CDR3 is 19 residues. CDR1 and CDR2 from the germline V gene are MGHRA and YSYEKL. This CDR3 reads CASSQGAGGPLIPGNTIYF. Here the CDR3 DNA reads TGCGCCAGCAGTCAAGGCGCAGGGGGACCGCTAATACCTGGAAACACCATATATTTT.

This clonotype was seen a handful of times. This rearrangement joins TRBV20-1 to TRBJ1-3; D unresolved. CDR3 length: 15 amino acids. V lost 0 bases and J lost 0, with 9 bases in between. CDR1 and CDR2 (germline): DFQATT, SNEGSKA (reference sequence). CDR3 DNA: TGCAGTGCTAGAGATTCGCGGGGCTCTGGAAACACCATATATTTT. This codes for CSARDSRGSGNTIYF.